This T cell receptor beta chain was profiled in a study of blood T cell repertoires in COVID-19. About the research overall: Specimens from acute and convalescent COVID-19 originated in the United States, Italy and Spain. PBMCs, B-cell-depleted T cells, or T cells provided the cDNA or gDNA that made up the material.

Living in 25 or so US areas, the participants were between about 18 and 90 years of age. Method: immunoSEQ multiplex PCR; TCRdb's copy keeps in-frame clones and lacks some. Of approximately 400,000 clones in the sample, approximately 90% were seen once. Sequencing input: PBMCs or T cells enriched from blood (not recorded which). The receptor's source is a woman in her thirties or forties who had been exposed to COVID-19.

CDR3 sequence: CASSLADRASGYTF. Written as DNA, the CDR3 is TGTGCCAGCAGCTTGGCCGACAGGGCCTCTGGCTACACCTTC. The chain combines TRBV5-4 with TRBJ1-2, with 7 nucleotides matching TRBD1. The V and J ends lost 0 bases and 7 bases, in that order; junction bases with no gene match: 6. The CDR3 contains 14 residues. The germline V gene has CDR1 SGHNT and CDR2 YYREEE (reference sequence).